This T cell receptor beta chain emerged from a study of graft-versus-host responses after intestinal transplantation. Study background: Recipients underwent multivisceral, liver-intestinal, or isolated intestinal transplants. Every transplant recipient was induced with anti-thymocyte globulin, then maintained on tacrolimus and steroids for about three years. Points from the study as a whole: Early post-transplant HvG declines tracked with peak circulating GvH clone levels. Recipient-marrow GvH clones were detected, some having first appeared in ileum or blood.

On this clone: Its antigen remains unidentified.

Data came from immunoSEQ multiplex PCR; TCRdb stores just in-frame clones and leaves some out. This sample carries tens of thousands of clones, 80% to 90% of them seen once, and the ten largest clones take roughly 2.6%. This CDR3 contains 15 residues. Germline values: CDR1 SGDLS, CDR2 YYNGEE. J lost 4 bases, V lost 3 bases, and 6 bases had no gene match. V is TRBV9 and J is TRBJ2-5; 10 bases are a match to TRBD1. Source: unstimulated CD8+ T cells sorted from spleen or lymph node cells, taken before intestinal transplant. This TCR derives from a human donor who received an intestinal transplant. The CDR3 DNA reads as TGTGCCAGCAGCGCCCCGACAGGGGGCGTAGAGACCCAGTACTTC. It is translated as CASSAPTGGVETQYF.